Described below is a single T cell receptor beta chain sequence and its context. The antigen is not known. This record comes from a study of OX40 agonist ivuxolimab in advanced cancers. For the study at large: Participants could have had prior anti-PD-1, anti-PD-L1 or anti-CTLA-4 therapy, and less than 45% had some. Findings of the study overall: In CD8+ T cells, expanded clones were on average more numerous than in CD4+.

Trimming cost V 4 bases and J 3 bases; bases outside gene matches: 6. Germline V gene lookup returns CDR1 SGDLS and CDR2 YYNGEE. The CDR3 sequence is 15 residues long. Sequencing was performed with immunoSEQ multiplex PCR; in TCRdb, only in-frame clones are kept and a portion is missing. The sample contains over 30,000 clones, roughly 81% of which appear only once. The chain employs TRBV9 and TRBJ2-3, with 9 positions matching TRBD1. Sequencing was performed on CD4+ or CD8+ T cells sorted from blood, taken in a trial of the OX40 agonist ivuxolimab. The sequence was obtained from an adult with an advanced solid tumor such as melanoma, head and neck, liver or kidney cancer. This CDR3 is CASSPRDRETDTQYF. The CDR3 DNA is TGTGCCAGCAGCCCGCGGGACAGGGAAACAGATACGCAGTATTTT. The whole variable domain, remainder taken from reference TRBV9 and TRBJ2-3, is DSGVTQTPKHLITATGQRVTLRCSPRSGDLSVYWYQQSLDQGLQFLIQYYNGEERAKGNILERFSAQQFPDLHSELNLSSLELGDSALYFCASSPRDRETDTQYFGPGTRLTVL.